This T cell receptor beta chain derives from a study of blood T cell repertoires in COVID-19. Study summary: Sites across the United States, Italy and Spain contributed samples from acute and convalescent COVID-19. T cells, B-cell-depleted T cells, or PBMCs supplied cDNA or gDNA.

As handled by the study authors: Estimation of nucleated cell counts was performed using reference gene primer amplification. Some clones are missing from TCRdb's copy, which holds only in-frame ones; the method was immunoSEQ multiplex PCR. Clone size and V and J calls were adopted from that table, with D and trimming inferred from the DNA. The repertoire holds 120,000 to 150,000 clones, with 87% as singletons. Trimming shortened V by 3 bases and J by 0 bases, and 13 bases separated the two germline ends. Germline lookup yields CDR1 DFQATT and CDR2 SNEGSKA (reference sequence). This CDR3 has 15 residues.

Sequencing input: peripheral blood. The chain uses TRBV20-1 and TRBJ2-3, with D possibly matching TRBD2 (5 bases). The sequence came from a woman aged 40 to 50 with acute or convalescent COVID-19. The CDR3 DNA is TGCAGTGCTAGTCCGGCTACTAGAAGCACAGATACGCAGTATTTT. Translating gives CSASPATRSTDTQYF.